One T cell receptor beta chain is described in this entry. Its antigen is still unknown. This record belongs to a study of OX40 agonist ivuxolimab in advanced cancers. Study in general: Three partial responders included one hepatocellular carcinoma patient and two cutaneous melanoma patients.

Notes on the study in general: Antigens targeted by the expanded peripheral T cells were not determined.

Using immunoSEQ multiplex PCR, the repertoire was profiled, and TCRdb retains in-frame clones only, with some absent. The sample holds approximately 74,000 clones, less than 95% seen once. Germline V gene sequence: CDR1 ENHRY, CDR2 SYGVKD. The V end was cut by 8 bases, the J end by 1 base, with 17 bases between. The CDR3 consists of 16 residues. This sequence was found in an adult with an advanced solid tumor such as melanoma, head and neck, liver or kidney cancer. This sample comprised CD4+ or CD8+ T cells sorted from blood, obtained in a trial of the OX40 agonist ivuxolimab. The chain recombines TRBV10-3 with TRBJ2-2, with a possible D match to TRBD2 (6 bases). The CDR3 bases are TGTGCCATCGAAGGTCACGTCGGGGGGAACACCGGGGAGCTGTTTTTT. It specifies CAIEGHVGGNTGELFF.